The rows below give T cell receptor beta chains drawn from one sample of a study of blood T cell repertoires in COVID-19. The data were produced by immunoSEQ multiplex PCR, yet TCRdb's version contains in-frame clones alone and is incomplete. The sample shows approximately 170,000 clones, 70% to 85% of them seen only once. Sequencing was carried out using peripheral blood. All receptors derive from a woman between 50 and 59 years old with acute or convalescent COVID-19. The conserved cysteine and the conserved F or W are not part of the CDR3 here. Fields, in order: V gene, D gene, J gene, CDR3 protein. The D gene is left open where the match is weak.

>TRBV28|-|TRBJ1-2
ASSRRRVGYGYT
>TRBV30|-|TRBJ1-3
AWNRAGNTIY
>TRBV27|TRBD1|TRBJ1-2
ASSKGGQGSYGYT
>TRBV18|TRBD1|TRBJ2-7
ASSLRDRSYEQY
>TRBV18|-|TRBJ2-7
ASSPKPPNEQY
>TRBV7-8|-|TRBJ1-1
ASSLGWQGNTEAF
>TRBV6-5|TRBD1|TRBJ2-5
ASRPPGGQETQY
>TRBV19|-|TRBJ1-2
ASSIALTTGGGYT
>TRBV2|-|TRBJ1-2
ASAVEGNYGYT
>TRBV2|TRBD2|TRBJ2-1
ASRGLQVGEQF